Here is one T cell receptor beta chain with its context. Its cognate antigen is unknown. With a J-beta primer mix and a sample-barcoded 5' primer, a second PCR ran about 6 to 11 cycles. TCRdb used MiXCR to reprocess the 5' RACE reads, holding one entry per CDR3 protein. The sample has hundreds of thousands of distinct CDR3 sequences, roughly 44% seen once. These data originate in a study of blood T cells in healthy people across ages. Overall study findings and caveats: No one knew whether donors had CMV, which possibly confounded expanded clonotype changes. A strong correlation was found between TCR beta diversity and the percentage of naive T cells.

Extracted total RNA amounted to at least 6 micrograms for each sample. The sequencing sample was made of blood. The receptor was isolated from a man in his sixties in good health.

The DNA of the CDR3 is TGCGCCAGCAGCCAAGAGGCCGGAATTTATGGCTACACCTTC. Its translation is CASSQEAGIYGYTF. V and J are TRBV4-3 and TRBJ1-2, with D uncertain. The germline V gene has CDR1 LGHNA and CDR2 YSLEER. The CDR3 length is 14 residues. Trimming left V 0 bases short and J 5 bases short, with 10 bases between.